This section outlines one TCR beta chain sequence together with its context. Its antigen is undetermined. Central memory, naive, regulatory and stem cell-like memory CD4+ cells were sorted by CD45RO/CCR7/CD25/CD127/CD95/CD27. The source of the sample is a study of beta chain features in type 1 diabetes. Whole-study results and caveats: Fewer insertions but more deletions were seen at VDJ junctions in type 1 diabetes patients. Among patients, naive, central memory and Treg TCRB repertoires appeared more similar than among healthy donors.

Expressed TCRB transcripts got sequenced, as all isolated RNA was reverse transcribed. It was found that naive, central memory and regulatory T cell samples averaged about 3.57 million reads. The table came from immunoSEQ multiplex PCR; TCRdb's copy has only in-frame clones and leaves some out. Counted here are 130,000 to 150,000 clones, 6.9% occurring once; the ten biggest clones make up more than 1.1%. CDR1 and CDR2 (germline): LNHDA, SQIVND (reference sequence). Trimming stripped 3 bases from V and 1 base from J, with 9 bases between. The CDR3 length is 15 residues. Input material: central memory CD4+ T cells from blood. The V call is TRBV19, the J call TRBJ2-2; tentative D call: TRBD1 (5 bases). The clonotype originates from a young woman in good health. CDR3: CASSIGQGNTGELFF. In nucleotides, the CDR3 is TGTGCCAGTAGTATTGGTCAGGGGAACACCGGGGAGCTGTTTTTT.